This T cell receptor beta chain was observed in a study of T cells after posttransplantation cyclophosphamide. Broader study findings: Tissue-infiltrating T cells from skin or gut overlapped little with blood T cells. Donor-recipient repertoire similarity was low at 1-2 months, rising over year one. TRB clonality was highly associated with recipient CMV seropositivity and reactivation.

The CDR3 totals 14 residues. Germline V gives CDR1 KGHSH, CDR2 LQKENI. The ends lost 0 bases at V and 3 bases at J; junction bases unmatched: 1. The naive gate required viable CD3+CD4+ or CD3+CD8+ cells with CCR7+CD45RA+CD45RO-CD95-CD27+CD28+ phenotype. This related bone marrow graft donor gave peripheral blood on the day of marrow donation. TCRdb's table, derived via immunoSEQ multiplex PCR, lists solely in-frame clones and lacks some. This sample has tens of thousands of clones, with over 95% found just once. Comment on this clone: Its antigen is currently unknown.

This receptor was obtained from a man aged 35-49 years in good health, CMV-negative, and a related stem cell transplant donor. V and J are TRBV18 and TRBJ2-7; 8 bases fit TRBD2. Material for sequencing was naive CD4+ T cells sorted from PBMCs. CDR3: CASSPPSGSYEQYF. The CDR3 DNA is TGTGCCAGCTCACCACCGAGCGGGAGCTACGAGCAGTACTTC.